The clone carrying this T cell receptor beta chain was detected ten times or more. What it binds is not known. Under the authors' procedure: Built for papillary thyroid cancer, a distant-metastasis classifier drew on CDR3 differences across clinicopathological groups. TCRdb ran MiXCR on the PCR reads. TCRdb, rather than the study authors, made the V and J calls. The table includes tens of thousands of clones, less than 5% detected once. All patients were treatment-naive before thyroid surgery. These data are taken from a study of metastatic and nonmetastatic thyroid tumors. Whole-study context: Repertoires from malignant and benign thyroid patients were compared across blood and tumor or nodule tissue.

Broader study findings: As reported, TCR beta diversity in blood and tumor was significantly higher in malignant thyroid tumors than in benign nodules.

The sequence was collected from a female donor with papillary thyroid cancer or a benign thyroid nodule (not recorded which). Some clones in this sample may be carry-over from other donors' samples. Source material: blood.

CDR3 DNA: TGTGCCAGCAGTCGCGGGGGTTGGAGGACCGCGAACACCGGGGAGCTGTTTTTT. It is translated as CASSRGGWRTANTGELFF. The chain recombines TRBV5-6 with TRBJ2-2; TRBD2 aligns across 7 bases. Germline V gene data show CDR1 as SGHDT and CDR2 as YYEEEE. The CDR3 sequence is 18 residues long. V lost 5 bases and J lost 0; bases outside the gene matches: 13.